The TCR beta chain described here comes from a study of T cells in Graves' hyperthyroidism and ophthalmopathy. This CDR3 has 13 residues. Germline CDR1 MNHNS, CDR2 SASEGT. V was shortened by 6 bases and J by 0 bases, with 9 bases between the two germline ends. This clonotype was counted ten times or more. Template material for amplifying TCR beta CDR3 regions consisted of RNA transcripts. HTBI primers were used for first-round RT-PCR of the TCR CDR3. TCRdb re-called the multiplex PCR reads with MiXCR, one entry per CDR3 protein. This sample has some 510,000 distinct CDR3 sequences, with roughly 20% found just once.

This sequence was found in a man younger than 30 with Graves' hyperthyroidism. Sequenced: blood. V is TRBV6-1 and J is TRBJ2-7; D is possibly TRBD1 (6 bases). The CDR3 here is CASRKGGSYEQYF. The DNA of the CDR3 is TGTGCCAGCAGGAAAGGGGGCTCCTACGAGCAGTACTTC.